Listed below are T cell receptor beta chains from one sample, sequenced in a study of blood T cell repertoires in COVID-19. Generated by immunoSEQ multiplex PCR, the TCRdb table keeps only in-frame clones and is missing some. The data contain over 350,000 clones, around 90% of them singletons. Material: PBMCs or T cells enriched from blood (not recorded which). These receptors were collected from a woman under 30 with acute COVID-19. Each CDR3 is given with its conserved first and last residue. D genes are given only for firm matches. The listing skips clone size in some rows; elsewhere it reads once, few, many or a size class.

abundance: .
v_gene: TRBV27
j_gene: TRBJ2-1
d_gene: .
CDR3nt: TGTGCCAGCAGTTTAGGACAAATCTATCGGCAGTTCTTC
CDR3aa: CASSLGQIYRQFF

abundance: .
v_gene: TRBV10-3
j_gene: TRBJ2-5
d_gene: TRBD2
CDR3nt: TGTGCCATCAGTGAGTCCACGGGACTAGCGGGGGAAGAGACCCAGTACTTC
CDR3aa: CAISESTGLAGEETQYF

abundance: .
v_gene: TRBV27
j_gene: TRBJ2-6
d_gene: TRBD1
CDR3nt: TGTGCCAGCAGTCTGACAGGGGGTTTTTCTGGGGCCAACGTCCTGACTTTC
CDR3aa: CASSLTGGFSGANVLTF

abundance: few
v_gene: TRBV25-1
j_gene: TRBJ1-2
d_gene: .
CDR3nt: TGTGCCAGCAGTGAAGACAGCCTCTATGGCTACACCTTC
CDR3aa: CASSEDSLYGYTF

abundance: .
v_gene: TRBV24-1
j_gene: TRBJ2-7
d_gene: TRBD2
CDR3nt: TGTGCCACCCGGGACCGCGGGGGCGAGCAGTACTTC
CDR3aa: CATRDRGGEQYF

abundance: once
v_gene: TRBV6-4
j_gene: TRBJ2-7
d_gene: .
CDR3nt: TGTGCCAGCAGTGACCTAGACGGCTACGAGCAGTACTTC
CDR3aa: CASSDLDGYEQYF

abundance: once
v_gene: TRBV9
j_gene: TRBJ1-3
d_gene: TRBD1
CDR3nt: TGTGCCAGCAGCTTACCGGGACAGGGAAACACCATATATTTT
CDR3aa: CASSLPGQGNTIYF

abundance: .
v_gene: TRBV11-3
j_gene: TRBJ2-5
d_gene: TRBD2
CDR3nt: TGTGCCAGCAGCTCCCCGGGACTACCCGAGACCCAGTACTTC
CDR3aa: CASSSPGLPETQYF

abundance: .
v_gene: TRBV6-2/TRBV6-3
j_gene: TRBJ2-2
d_gene: .
CDR3nt: TGTGCCAGCAGTACCCCCCACGGGTTGAACACCGGGGAGCTGTTTTTT
CDR3aa: CASSTPHGLNTGELFF

abundance: .
v_gene: TRBV24-1
j_gene: TRBJ2-7
d_gene: TRBD2
CDR3nt: TGTGCCACCAGTGACCAGACGACTAGCGGGAGCGCCTACGAGCAGTACTTC
CDR3aa: CATSDQTTSGSAYEQYF

abundance: .
v_gene: TRBV10-3
j_gene: TRBJ1-5
d_gene: .
CDR3nt: TGTGCCATCAGTACCGGCACAGGGAACAGCAATCAGCCCCAGCATTTT
CDR3aa: CAISTGTGNSNQPQHF

abundance: once
v_gene: TRBV30
j_gene: TRBJ2-5
d_gene: .
CDR3nt: TGTGCCTGGAGTGTTGGGAGTGGGGTAGAGACCCAGTACTTC
CDR3aa: CAWSVGSGVETQYF

abundance: .
v_gene: TRBV7-8
j_gene: TRBJ2-7
d_gene: TRBD2
CDR3nt: TGTGCCAGCAGCTTAGAGCTAGCGGAAAACTACGAGCAGTACTTC
CDR3aa: CASSLELAENYEQYF

abundance: .
v_gene: TRBV5-6
j_gene: TRBJ2-7
d_gene: TRBD1
CDR3nt: TGTGCCAGCAGCTTCGGACAGGGGTTTCGGGAGCAGTACTTC
CDR3aa: CASSFGQGFREQYF

abundance: .
v_gene: TRBV29-1
j_gene: TRBJ1-2
d_gene: TRBD1
CDR3nt: TGCAGCGTTGAAGGCAGGGGGTTTAACTATGGCTACACCTTC
CDR3aa: CSVEGRGFNYGYTF

abundance: .
v_gene: TRBV5-1
j_gene: TRBJ1-4
d_gene: TRBD1
CDR3nt: TGCGCCAGCAGCTCCTACCCCGGGACAGGTCTAGAAAAACTGTTTTTT
CDR3aa: CASSSYPGTGLEKLFF

abundance: .
v_gene: TRBV18
j_gene: TRBJ2-3
d_gene: TRBD1
CDR3nt: TGTGCCAGCTCACCTGGGACAGGGGAAGATACGCAGTATTTT
CDR3aa: CASSPGTGEDTQYF

abundance: .
v_gene: TRBV11-2
j_gene: TRBJ1-6
d_gene: TRBD1
CDR3nt: TGTGCCAGCAGCTTAGCTTGGGACAGGTCTTCACCCCTCCACTTT
CDR3aa: CASSLAWDRSSPLHF

abundance: .
v_gene: TRBV19
j_gene: TRBJ1-3
d_gene: .
CDR3nt: TGTGCCAGTAGTATCGTGGCAGGCCCTGGAAACACCATATATTTT
CDR3aa: CASSIVAGPGNTIYF

abundance: .
v_gene: TRBV15
j_gene: TRBJ1-2
d_gene: .
CDR3nt: TGTGCCACCAGCAGAGGCCACCATCAAGGGGTAGACTATGGCTACACCTTC
CDR3aa: CATSRGHHQGVDYGYTF

abundance: .
v_gene: TRBV4-1
j_gene: TRBJ1-1
d_gene: .
CDR3nt: TGCGCCAGCAGCCAAGGGGTGGTGGCGAGGACACCAAACACTGAAGCTTTCTTT
CDR3aa: CASSQGVVARTPNTEAFF

abundance: .
v_gene: TRBV18
j_gene: TRBJ2-7
d_gene: TRBD1
CDR3nt: TGTGCCAGCTCACCGCTCCGGGACAGCGGCTACGAGCAGTACTTC
CDR3aa: CASSPLRDSGYEQYF

abundance: .
v_gene: TRBV5-1
j_gene: TRBJ2-1
d_gene: TRBD1
CDR3nt: TGCGCCAGCAGCTTGGGATCAGGACAGGGGATTGTGGATGAGCAGTTCTTC
CDR3aa: CASSLGSGQGIVDEQFF

abundance: few
v_gene: TRBV11-2
j_gene: TRBJ1-2
d_gene: .
CDR3nt: TGTGCCAGCAGCCCCGGGAGAGATGGCTACACCTTC
CDR3aa: CASSPGRDGYTF

abundance: .
v_gene: TRBV7-3
j_gene: TRBJ2-7
d_gene: TRBD1
CDR3nt: TGTGCCAGCAGCATGACAGGGGGCAACCCCTACGAGCAGTACTTC
CDR3aa: CASSMTGGNPYEQYF

abundance: .
v_gene: TRBV5-6
j_gene: TRBJ1-4
d_gene: TRBD1
CDR3nt: TGTGCCAGCAGCTCCCGGACCGGGACAGGGGACGAAAAACTGTTTTTT
CDR3aa: CASSSRTGTGDEKLFF

abundance: .
v_gene: TRBV27
j_gene: TRBJ2-3
d_gene: TRBD1
CDR3nt: TGTGCCAGCAGTGACAGGGAAAGCACAGATACGCAGTATTTT
CDR3aa: CASSDRESTDTQYF

abundance: few
v_gene: TRBV11-3
j_gene: TRBJ2-3
d_gene: .
CDR3nt: TGTGCCAGCAGCTTGAGGGAGGGGGGGCGCAGAGATACGCAGTATTTT
CDR3aa: CASSLREGGRRDTQYF

abundance: .
v_gene: TRBV6-4
j_gene: TRBJ1-2
d_gene: TRBD1
CDR3nt: TGTGCCAGCAGTGACTCGTCCCAGGGGGTAGATGGCTACACCTTC
CDR3aa: CASSDSSQGVDGYTF

abundance: .
v_gene: TRBV13
j_gene: TRBJ2-3
d_gene: TRBD2
CDR3nt: TGTGCCAGCAGCCCACCACGGCTAGCGGGGGGTGCCTTATACACAGATACGCAGTATTTT
CDR3aa: CASSPPRLAGGALYTDTQYF

abundance: .
v_gene: TRBV7-2
j_gene: TRBJ1-5
d_gene: .
CDR3nt: TGTGCCAGCAGCCCGTCGGACAACAGCAATCAGCCCCAGCATTTT
CDR3aa: CASSPSDNSNQPQHF

abundance: .
v_gene: TRBV7-6
j_gene: TRBJ2-1
d_gene: TRBD2
CDR3nt: TGTGCCAGCAGCTACCTTTCGGGGGGGGCCGGGAATGAGCAGTTCTTC
CDR3aa: CASSYLSGGAGNEQFF

abundance: .
v_gene: TRBV5-1
j_gene: TRBJ1-2
d_gene: .
CDR3nt: TGCGCCAGCAGCCCGGGACATACCGGCTACACCTTC
CDR3aa: CASSPGHTGYTF

abundance: .
v_gene: TRBV3-1/TRBV3-2
j_gene: TRBJ2-3
d_gene: .
CDR3nt: TGTGCCAGCAGCCAATCGAGGGTCGGGAATACGCAGTATTTT
CDR3aa: CASSQSRVGNTQYF

abundance: .
v_gene: TRBV3-1/TRBV3-2
j_gene: TRBJ2-1
d_gene: .
CDR3nt: TGTGCCAGCAGCCAAGATGTTATCTGTCACAATGAGCAGTTCTTC
CDR3aa: CASSQDVICHNEQFF

abundance: .
v_gene: TRBV13
j_gene: TRBJ2-3
d_gene: .
CDR3nt: TGTGCCAGCAGCTTAAAGACAGGTGGTGCTGTTACGCAGTATTTT
CDR3aa: CASSLKTGGAVTQYF

abundance: .
v_gene: TRBV4-1
j_gene: TRBJ2-5
d_gene: .
CDR3nt: TGCGCCAGCAGCCAAGTAACAGGGTCAGGCGAGACCCAGTACTTC
CDR3aa: CASSQVTGSGETQYF

abundance: .
v_gene: TRBV28
j_gene: TRBJ1-2
d_gene: .
CDR3nt: TGTGCCGCCTCCAAGGGGGATGTCTATGGCTACACCTTC
CDR3aa: CAASKGDVYGYTF

abundance: .
v_gene: TRBV24-1
j_gene: TRBJ1-1
d_gene: .
CDR3nt: TGTGCCACCAGTGATTTGCGGGGGGCGGGCACTGAAGCTTTCTTT
CDR3aa: CATSDLRGAGTEAFF

abundance: .
v_gene: TRBV7-8
j_gene: TRBJ2-5
d_gene: .
CDR3nt: TGTGCCAGCAGCTTTATACTACAAGAGACCCAGTACTTC
CDR3aa: CASSFILQETQYF

abundance: .
v_gene: TRBV3-1/TRBV3-2
j_gene: TRBJ1-1
d_gene: TRBD1
CDR3nt: TGTGCCAGCAGCCTCTTAGGACAGGGGGCCGGTACTGAAGCTTTCTTT
CDR3aa: CASSLLGQGAGTEAFF

abundance: .
v_gene: TRBV18
j_gene: TRBJ2-5
d_gene: .
CDR3nt: TGTGCCAGCTCCCACACAGGGAGAGGAGAGACCCAGTACTTC
CDR3aa: CASSHTGRGETQYF

abundance: .
v_gene: TRBV13
j_gene: TRBJ2-6
d_gene: .
CDR3nt: TGTGCCAGCAGCTTATTATCGGGGGTCCTGACTTTC
CDR3aa: CASSLLSGVLTF

abundance: .
v_gene: TRBV7-9
j_gene: TRBJ2-1
d_gene: TRBD2
CDR3nt: TGTGCCAGCAGCTTAAGCGGGAGGGGTTACAATGAGCAGTTCTTC
CDR3aa: CASSLSGRGYNEQFF